These 17 T cell receptor beta chains originate from one sample sequenced in a study of cytotoxic CD8 clonotypes in ibrutinib-treated CLL (dated by TCRdb to the early 2020s). Libraries were built with the immunoSEQ multiplex PCR assay. TCRdb took this table from immuneACCESS and kept in-frame rearrangements with V and J called. Such tables lack part of the clones; where checked against another copy, unresolved V genes explain under half of the gap, and the rest is unexplained. The sample data list under 300,000 clones, and 70% of these were observed just once. The ten largest clones capture approximately 15% of the sample. The meaning of the sample's time point label: 24 months on ibrutinib. The sequencing here drew on PBMCs, taken after 24 months of ibrutinib treatment. These receptors all stem from a human donor with chronic lymphocytic leukemia.

The chain is built from TRBV4-1 and TRBJ2-7, with a weak D call TRBD2 (5 bases). CDR3 length equals 13 residues. The germline V gene has CDR1 MGHRA and CDR2 YSYEKL. The V and J ends lost 4 bases and 0 bases respectively, with 7 bases between them. The CDR3 DNA follows: TGCGCCAGCAGCCGGGAGAGCTCCTACGAGCAGTACTTC. Translating it yields CASSRESSYEQYF.

The rearrangement uses TRBV7-2 and TRBJ2-6, with D possibly matching TRBD1 (5 bases). The CDR3 extends over 17 amino acids. Germline CDR1 reads SGHTA; CDR2 reads FQGNSA. V shed 7 bases and J shed 2 bases, with 18 bases lying between them. The CDR3 region is CASTPAWGIPGANVLTF. The CDR3 DNA reads as TGTGCCAGCACCCCCGCGTGGGGCATCCCTGGGGCCAACGTCCTGACTTTC.

The rearrangement links TRBV29-1 to TRBJ1-2, with D hard to call. The CDR3 extends over 15 amino acids. V was cut by 4 bases and J by 8 bases, with 23 bases left in between. CDR1 is SQVTM and CDR2 is ANQGSEA in the germline V gene. The CDR3 sequence is CSVAFPADRVWGYTF. CDR3 DNA sequence: TGCAGCGTTGCTTTCCCAGCCGACCGCGTTTGGGGCTACACCTTC.

The sample holds a few counts of this clone. The chain carries TRBV29-1 and TRBJ1-1; maybe TRBD1 (5 bases). V was trimmed by 3 bases and J by 4 bases, leaving 9 bases between them. The CDR3 runs 12 residues. CDR1 is SQVTM and CDR2 is ANQGSEA in the germline V gene. The CDR3 here is CSVDGGSTEAFF. DNA of the CDR3: TGCAGCGTTGATGGGGGGAGCACTGAAGCTTTCTTT.

The chain recombines TRBV6-6 with TRBJ2-2; no definite D call. The CDR3 covers 12 residues. Germline-derived CDR1 and CDR2 are MNHNY and SVGAGI (reference sequence). CDR3 sequence (DNA): TGTGCGGGTCGAAAGGACCCCGGGGAGCTGTTTTTT. Translated, it gives CAGRKDPGELFF.

V and J are TRBV27 and TRBJ2-2; the match to TRBD2 covers 11 bases. Germline CDR1 and CDR2: MNHEY and SMNVEV (reference sequence). The junction had 4 bases not matched to a gene; V was cut back by 5 bases and J by 2 bases. The CDR3 is 16 residues long. The CDR3 is CASSPLAGGNTGELFF. Written as DNA, the CDR3 is TGTGCCAGCAGTCCCCTAGCGGGAGGAAACACCGGGGAGCTGTTTTTT.

The chain recombines TRBV19 with TRBJ2-7; the match to TRBD2 covers 10 bases. Germline loops: CDR1 LNHDA, CDR2 SQIVND (reference sequence). This CDR3 is 16 amino acids long. Trimming at V came to 5 bases and at J to 4 bases, leaving 11 bases not matched to a gene. CDR3 sequence: CASSFSSGRFRYEQYF. The CDR3 nucleotides read TGTGCCAGTAGTTTTTCTAGCGGGAGATTTAGGTACGAGCAGTACTTC.

The chain links TRBV9 to TRBJ1-1, with D hard to call. V was clipped by 0 bases and J by 0 bases, with 9 bases between them. This CDR3 is built from 15 residues. Germline CDR1 and CDR2: SGDLS and YYNGEE. The CDR3 spells CASSVARDMNTEAFF. CDR3 DNA: TGTGCCAGCAGCGTAGCAAGAGACATGAACACTGAAGCTTTCTTT.

The chain uses TRBV6-5 and TRBJ1-3; weak D call: TRBD1 (6 bases). V dropped 2 bases and J dropped 4 bases, with 15 bases sitting between them. The CDR3 has 16 amino acids. The germline V gene encodes CDR1 MNHEY and CDR2 SVGAGI. This CDR3 is CASSYRRTVWGNTIYF. CDR3 nucleotide sequence: TGTGCCAGCAGTTACCGTAGGACAGTTTGGGGAAACACCATATATTTT.

A word on this clone: A read error may explain this, as a much larger clone is one base away. This sample includes further DNA sequences coding for the same CDR3. J is TRBJ2-7 and V is TRBV14; no firm D call. Trimming took 1 base from V and 4 from J, leaving 5 bases between them. Germline V CDR1 and CDR2: SGHDN, FVKESK. The CDR3 covers 12 residues. The CDR3 loop reads CASSQGPYEQYF. The CDR3 nucleotides are TGTGCCAGCAGCCAAGGGCCTTACGAGCAGTACTTC.

CDR3 region: CASSLEASAAYEQYF. CDR3 bases: TGTGCCAGCAGCTTAGAAGCTAGCGCTGCCTACGAGCAGTACTTC. This sequence joins TRBV7-2 and TRBJ2-7, with D possibly matching TRBD2 (6 bases). CDR3 length: 15 residues. V gave up 1 base and J gave up 2 bases, with 12 bases separating them. Looked up from germline, CDR1 is SGHTA and CDR2 is FQGNSA.

The genes are TRBV18 and TRBJ2-1; D remains ambiguous. This CDR3 spans 14 amino acids. V lost 10 bases to trimming and J lost 5 bases, with 18 bases between them. The germline gives CDR1 KGHSH, CDR2 LQKENI. Here the CDR3 DNA reads TGTGCCACCACCGGCAGGATAGGTAACAATGAGCAGTTCTTC. Protein sequence: CATTGRIGNNEQFF.

This chain links TRBV29-1 with TRBJ1-1; TRBD1 might be the D (6 bases). The CDR3 loop spans 14 amino acids. CDR1 and CDR2 from the germline V gene are SQVTM and ANQGSEA. The germline V and J ends were trimmed by 2 bases and 1 base, with 11 bases remaining between them. CDR3 in DNA: TGCAGCGTTGAATGGGGGGCACGGAACACTGAAGCTTTCTTT. This encodes CSVEWGARNTEAFF.

The chain recombines TRBV19 with TRBJ1-5; D not certain. This CDR3 has 16 amino acids. Trimming removed 6 bases from V and 0 bases from J, with 15 bases in between. CDR1 is LNHDA and CDR2 is SQIVND in the germline V gene (reference sequence). For the CDR3, the DNA is TGTGCCAGTAGACCCCGGGAGCACACTAGCAATCAGCCCCAGCATTTT. Translation: CASRPREHTSNQPQHF.

Only a few counts were recorded for this clone. The chain has TRBV30 and TRBJ2-3; 9 bases are shared with TRBD1. This CDR3 has 14 amino acids. Germline CDR1 and CDR2: GTSNPN and SVGIG (reference sequence). With V trimmed by 2 bases and J by 1 base, 1 base remained unmatched. CDR3 residues: CAWSRDRGTDTQYF. CDR3 sequence (DNA): TGTGCCTGGAGTCGGGACAGGGGCACAGATACGCAGTATTTT.

V is TRBV5-1 and J is TRBJ2-3, with 14 bases lining up with TRBD2. The length of the CDR3 is 16 residues. With V trimmed by 4 bases and J by 10 bases, 11 bases remained unmatched. Germline assignment: CDR1 SGHRS and CDR2 YFSETQ. The CDR3: CASSTPGLAGVSAQYF. In nucleotides, the CDR3 is TGCGCCAGCAGCACGCCGGGACTAGCGGGAGTATCGGCGCAGTATTTT.

This clone has more than one count but fewer than ten. J is TRBJ1-5 and V is TRBV2; D unresolved. Deletions cut 6 bases from V and 9 bases from J, with 9 bases between. This CDR3 is built from 11 residues. CDR1 and CDR2 (germline): SNHLY, FYNNEI. The CDR3 loop is CASRGVGPQHF. The CDR3 nucleotides read TGTGCCAGCAGGGGCGTCGGGCCCCAGCATTTT.